Each of the 10 T cell receptor beta chains below was sequenced from the same sample in a study of T cell responses to AZD1222 COVID-19 vaccine. TCRdb's table, derived via immunoSEQ multiplex PCR, lists solely in-frame clones and lacks some. Of some 140,000 clones in the sample, 80% to 95% were seen once. Sequenced here: peripheral blood, sampled 28 days after the second AZD1222 dose. The source is an adult who received the AZD1222 COVID-19 vaccine.

The chain links TRBV2 to TRBJ2-1; the match to TRBD1 covers 8 bases. The CDR3 has 13 amino acids. CDR1 SNHLY and CDR2 FYNNEI come from the germline V gene. V lost 8 bases and J lost 6; bases outside the gene matches: 6. CDR3 DNA: TGTGCCAGCGGACAGGGTGGCCTCAATGAGCAGTTCTTC. It specifies CASGQGGLNEQFF.

This chain connects TRBV7-9 to TRBJ1-1; the D is unclear. The CDR3 covers 12 residues. Deletions cut 1 base from V and 2 bases from J, with 2 bases between. Germline-derived CDR1 and CDR2 are SEHNR and FQNEAQ (reference sequence). The CDR3, as DNA: TGTGCCAGCAGCTTAGATAACACTGAAGCTTTCTTT. Amino acid sequence: CASSLDNTEAFF.

This chain joins TRBV19 and TRBJ1-1; no reliable D call. This CDR3 spans 14 amino acids. CDR1 LNHDA and CDR2 SQIVND come from the germline V gene (reference sequence). The V gene lost 3 bases and the J gene lost 0 bases, with 8 bases spanning the gap. The CDR3 sequence: CASSIPGLNTEAFF. CDR3 nucleotides: TGTGCCAGTAGTATTCCCGGACTGAACACTGAAGCTTTCTTT.

The V and J genes are TRBV5-6 and TRBJ1-5; unclear D gene. Trimming removed 4 bases from V and 1 base from J, with 12 bases in between. The germline V gene has CDR1 SGHDT and CDR2 YYEEEE. CDR3 size: 15 residues. CDR3 sequence: CASSLGGGSNQPQHF. The CDR3 DNA reads TGTGCCAGCAGCCTAGGAGGAGGGAGCAATCAGCCCCAGCATTTT. Drawing the rest from reference TRBV5-6 and TRBJ1-5, the complete variable domain is DAGVTQSPTHLIKTRGQQVTLRCSPKSGHDTVSWYQQALGQGPQFIFQYYEEEERQRGNFPDRFSGHQFPNYSSELNVNALLLGDSALYLCASSLGGGSNQPQHFGDGTRLSIL.

This sequence joins TRBV5-5 and TRBJ1-2; TRBD1 matches 11 bases. Trimming removed 7 bases from V and 4 bases from J; junction bases left unmatched: 9. Germline loops: CDR1 SGHKS, CDR2 YYEKEE (reference sequence). This CDR3 is 15 amino acids long. This chain's CDR3 is CASFLEGTGGYGYTF. The CDR3 bases are TGTGCCAGCTTCCTGGAGGGGACAGGGGGCTATGGCTACACCTTC.

The V gene is TRBV28, the J gene TRBJ2-3; D remains unclear. This CDR3 has 12 residues. Germline V gene sequence: CDR1 MDHEN, CDR2 SYDVKM. Between the trimmed V and J ends, which lost 6 bases and 3 bases, there was a span of 7 bases. The CDR3 nucleotides are TGTGCCAGCAGCAAAGAAACAGATACGCAGTATTTT. Translating gives CASSKETDTQYF.

The rearrangement joins TRBV7-2 to TRBJ1-1; D is uncertain. The germline V gene has CDR1 SGHTA and CDR2 FQGNSA. With 3 bases removed from V and 4 bases from J, the gap between germline ends came to 12 bases. This CDR3 is built from 14 residues. The chain's CDR3 is CASSFGGGGTEAFF. Written as DNA, the CDR3 is TGTGCCAGCAGCTTTGGTGGAGGCGGCACTGAAGCTTTCTTT.

The V call is TRBV5-5, the J call TRBJ2-5, with TRBD1 matching over 8 bases. This CDR3 contains 13 residues. The V segment lost 5 bases and the J segment 5 bases; nucleotides outside the gene matches: 5. Germline assignment: CDR1 SGHKS and CDR2 YYEKEE (reference sequence). For the CDR3, the DNA is TGTGCCAGCAGAATGACAGGGGAGGAGACCCAGTACTTC. Translation: CASRMTGEETQYF.

This clone was observed once. The chain has TRBV3-1 (or the pseudogene TRBV3-2) and TRBJ2-5; 7 bases match TRBD1. The CDR3 loop spans 14 amino acids. Unmatched junction bases numbered 5, after V lost 1 base and J lost 6 bases. CDR1 and CDR2 from the germline V gene are LGHDT and YNNKEL (reference sequence). Here the CDR3 reads CASSQVDRAQTQYF. In DNA, the CDR3 is TGTGCCAGCAGCCAAGTTGACAGGGCACAGACCCAGTACTTC.

This chain connects TRBV6-5 to TRBJ1-1, with a weak D call TRBD1 (6 bases). V lost 9 bases, J lost 3 bases, and 11 bases lay in between. Germline V lookup: CDR1 MNHEY, CDR2 SVGAGI. The CDR3 runs to 12 residues. The CDR3 nucleotides read TGTGCCAGTAGAGGGGGGGACACTGAAGCTTTCTTT. It specifies CASRGGDTEAFF.